Presented here are 5 T cell receptor beta chains from one specimen sequenced in a study of blood T cell repertoires in COVID-19 (dated by TCRdb to 2018 to 2021). The library was obtained by the immunoSEQ multiplex PCR assay. TCRdb re-hosts the immuneACCESS table, in-frame sequences only. Its copies lack some clones; in the studies checked, an unresolved V gene accounts for under half of them, and the cause for the rest is not known. The table for this sample lists approximately 220,000 clones; approximately 86% of them were counted only once. Roughly 3.8% of the sample rests with the top ten. Sequencing was done on a sample of PBMCs or T cells enriched from blood (not recorded which). The receptors derive from a woman aged 40 to 50 with acute COVID-19.

This chain connects TRBV6-5 to TRBJ2-7; TRBD1 matches at 7 bases. The CDR3 consists of 14 residues. The V segment lost 0 bases and the J segment 2 bases; nucleotides outside the gene matches: 1. Germline values: CDR1 MNHEY, CDR2 SVGAGI. DNA for the CDR3: TGTGCCAGCAGTTACTCCCAGGGGGCCTACGAGCAGTACTTC. As protein: CASSYSQGAYEQYF.

This sequence joins TRBV18 and TRBJ2-5; D is perhaps TRBD1 (6 bases). Trimming left V 3 bases short and J 4 bases short, with 12 bases between. Per the germline V gene, CDR1 is KGHSH and CDR2 is LQKENI. CDR3 size: 14 residues. The CDR3 reads CASSPSTGGETQYF. CDR3 nucleotide sequence: TGTGCCAGCTCACCCTCGACAGGCGGAGAGACCCAGTACTTC.

The chain carries TRBV7-2 and TRBJ2-2; 11 bases are a match to TRBD2. This CDR3 has 16 amino acids. With V trimmed by 6 bases and J by 0 bases, 3 bases remained unmatched. Looked up from germline, CDR1 is SGHTA and CDR2 is FQGNSA. In nucleotides, the CDR3 is TGTGCCAGCAGTCGACTAGCGGGAACGAACACCGGGGAGCTGTTTTTT. Protein sequence: CASSRLAGTNTGELFF.

This chain connects TRBV6-5 to TRBJ2-7; TRBD1 aligns across 9 bases. The CDR3 runs to 12 residues. CDR1 and CDR2 (germline): MNHEY, SVGAGI. V lost 8 bases, J lost 10 bases, and 9 bases stayed unmatched. CDR3 in amino acids: CASWDRALSQYF. As DNA, the CDR3 is TGTGCCAGCTGGGACAGGGCCCTGAGTCAGTACTTC.

V and J are TRBV5-1 and TRBJ2-3, with TRBD2 matching 7 bases. The CDR3 consists of 15 residues. Losses at the gene ends were 1 base for V and 2 bases for J; bases not matched to a gene: 4. The germline V gene encodes CDR1 SGHRS and CDR2 YFSETQ. In nucleotides, the CDR3 is TGCGCCAGCAGCTTGCTGGGGGGGTTCACAGATACGCAGTATTTT. Residues: CASSLLGGFTDTQYF.